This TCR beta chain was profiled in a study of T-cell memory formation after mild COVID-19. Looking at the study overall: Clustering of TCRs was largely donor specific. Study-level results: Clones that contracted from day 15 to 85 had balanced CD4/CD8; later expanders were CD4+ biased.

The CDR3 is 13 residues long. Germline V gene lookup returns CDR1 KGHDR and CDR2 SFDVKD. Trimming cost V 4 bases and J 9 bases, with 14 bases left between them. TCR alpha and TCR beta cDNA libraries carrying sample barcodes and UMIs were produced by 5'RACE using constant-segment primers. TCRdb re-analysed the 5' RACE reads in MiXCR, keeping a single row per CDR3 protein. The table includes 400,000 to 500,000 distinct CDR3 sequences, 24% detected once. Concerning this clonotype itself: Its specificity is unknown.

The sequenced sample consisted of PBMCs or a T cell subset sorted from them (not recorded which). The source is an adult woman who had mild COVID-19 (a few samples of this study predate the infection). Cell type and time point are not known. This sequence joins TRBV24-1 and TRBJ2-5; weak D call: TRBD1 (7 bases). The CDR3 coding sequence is TGTGCCACCAGTGAGGCGGGACAGTCGGCCCAGTACTTC. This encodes CATSEAGQSAQYF.